This passage covers 32 T cell receptor beta chains from one sample sequenced in a study of Ad26.COV2.S vaccination and SARS-CoV-2 variants. Treatment described: roughly 18 received Ad26.COV2.S at low or high dose, single or two shots; several received placebo; per-sample allocation not given. Specimens were obtained on day 63 following the first vaccine or placebo injection. Method: immunoSEQ multiplex PCR; TCRdb's copy keeps in-frame clones and lacks some. The sample shows around 270,000 clones, roughly 89% of them seen only once. The sample in question was peripheral blood, obtained in a trial of Ad26.COV2.S vaccine versus placebo. These receptors came from a person between 18 and 60 years old who received the Ad26.COV2.S COVID-19 vaccine or a placebo.

This clone was seen a handful of times. The chain carries TRBV3-1 (or the pseudogene TRBV3-2) and TRBJ1-6; D is ambiguous. From germline, CDR1 is LGHDT and CDR2 YNNKEL (reference sequence). This CDR3 is built from 13 residues. Trimming pared 0 bases from V and 6 bases from J, leaving 3 bases between. This chain's CDR3 is CASSQDSNSPLHF. CDR3 coding DNA: TGTGCCAGCAGCCAAGATAGTAATTCACCCCTCCACTTT.

The genes are TRBV7-9 and TRBJ2-7; D possibly corresponds to TRBD2 (5 bases). Germline V gene data show CDR1 as SEHNR and CDR2 as FQNEAQ (reference sequence). The V gene lost 1 base and the J gene lost 0 bases, with 13 bases spanning the gap. CDR3 size: 16 residues. CDR3 nucleotides: TGTGCCAGCAGCTTAGTTTTGACTAAAGACTCCTACGAGCAGTACGTC. This encodes CASSLVLTKDSYEQYV.

This clone appeared once. J is TRBJ2-2 and V is TRBV6-2 or TRBV6-3; D uncertain. There are 17 residues in the CDR3. Germline V lookup: CDR1 MNHEY, CDR2 SVGEGT. V gave up 0 bases and J gave up 0 bases, with 11 bases separating them. The CDR3, as DNA: TGTGCCAGCAGTTACTCGAATGGGCTTTCGAACACCGGGGAGCTGTTTTTT. Its translation is CASSYSNGLSNTGELFF.

The J gene is TRBJ2-5, the V gene TRBV7-8; no firm D call. This CDR3 comprises 14 residues. V gave up 4 bases and J gave up 2 bases, with 11 bases separating them. Per the germline V gene, CDR1 is SGHVS and CDR2 is FQNEAQ. In nucleotides, the CDR3 is TGTGCCAGCAGCTCCCGGACGGTGCAAGAGACCCAGTACTTC. Amino acid sequence: CASSSRTVQETQYF.

The rearrangement links TRBV5-1 to TRBJ2-1; 10 bases align to TRBD2. V shed 0 bases, J shed 3 bases, and the junction held 3 bases outside the gene matches. Germline V gene data show CDR1 as SGHRS and CDR2 as YFSETQ. The CDR3 totals 16 residues. DNA for the CDR3: TGCGCCAGCAGCTTGGTAGCGGGGGGTCTCTACAATGAGCAGTTCTTC. Translated: CASSLVAGGLYNEQFF.

In this sample, this clone turned up a few times. The genes are TRBV3-1 (or the pseudogene TRBV3-2) and TRBJ2-7, with TRBD1 matching 11 bases. With V trimmed by 4 bases and J by 5 bases, 4 bases remained unmatched. Looked up from germline, CDR1 is LGHDT and CDR2 is YNNKEL (reference sequence). This CDR3 is 14 amino acids long. CDR3 sequence: CASSLGTGGNEQYF. In nucleotides, the CDR3 is TGTGCCAGCAGCCTGGGGACAGGGGGGAACGAGCAGTACTTC.

The V gene is TRBV5-1, the J gene TRBJ1-1, with a tentative D call TRBD1 (5 bases). Germline assignment: CDR1 SGHRS and CDR2 YFSETQ. The V end was cut by 5 bases, the J end by 10 bases, with 18 bases between. The CDR3 length is 13 residues. CDR3 bases: TGCGCCAGCAGAATCTCATTGGAGGGGCCAGCTTTCTTT. Its protein is CASRISLEGPAFF. Using reference TRBV5-1 and TRBJ1-1 for the parts outside the CDR3, the full variable domain is KAGVTQTPRYLIKTRGQQVTLSCSPISGHRSVSWYQQTPGQGLQFLFEYFSETQRNKGNFPGRFSGRQFSNSRSEMNVSTLELGDSALYLCASRISLEGPAFFGQGTRLTVV.

The V call is TRBV9, the J call TRBJ1-2; 7 nucleotides match TRBD1. Germline loops: CDR1 SGDLS, CDR2 YYNGEE. V lost 5 bases and J lost 6; bases outside the gene matches: 10. There are 14 residues in the CDR3. The CDR3 bases are TGTGCCAGCAGTCAAAACCCGACAGGGCATGGCTACACCTTC. It translates to CASSQNPTGHGYTF. The full variable domain, in which reference TRBV9 and TRBJ1-2 provide the parts outside the CDR3, is DSGVTQTPKHLITATGQRVTLRCSPRSGDLSVYWYQQSLDQGLQFLIQYYNGEERAKGNILERFSAQQFPDLHSELNLSSLELGDSALYFCASSQNPTGHGYTFGSGTRLTVV.

The gene calls are TRBV7-3 and TRBJ2-2; D possibly corresponds to TRBD1 (6 bases). CDR3 size: 19 residues. Germline loops: CDR1 SGHTA, CDR2 FQGTGA. V was clipped by 0 bases and J by 3 bases, with 20 bases between them. The CDR3 bases are TGTGCCAGCAGCTTAACGTTATCGTTTCCAGGGGTGGACACCGGGGAGCTGTTTTTT. Translation gives CASSLTLSFPGVDTGELFF.

This clone came up once. V usage is TRBV14 and J usage is TRBJ2-7; no clear D gene. V was pared by 0 bases and J by 3 bases, with 9 bases between. CDR3 length: 14 residues. The V gene's germline CDR1 is SGHDN and CDR2 FVKESK. CDR3 sequence reads: CASSQDLGGYEQYF. The CDR3 coding sequence is TGTGCCAGCAGCCAAGATCTAGGTGGCTACGAGCAGTACTTC.

This chain uses TRBV4-3 with TRBJ1-4; tentatively, D is TRBD1 (6 bases). Trimming took 3 bases from V and 3 from J, leaving 14 bases between them. From germline, CDR1 is LGHNA and CDR2 YSLEER. The CDR3 length is 16 residues. The CDR3 reads CASSQRSGAANEKLFF. The DNA of the CDR3 is TGCGCCAGCAGCCAGCGTTCGGGGGCGGCTAATGAAAAACTGTTTTTT.

The chain uses TRBV7-3 and TRBJ2-1, with 9 nucleotides matching TRBD2. The junction had 28 bases not matched to a gene; V was cut back by 9 bases and J by 7 bases. The germline CDR1 and CDR2 sequences are SGHTA and FQGTGA. The CDR3 loop spans 20 amino acids. The CDR3, as DNA: TGTGCCAGGACTATATGGGGGGCGCGTAGCGGGAGAGTATGTAGGAATGAGCAGTTCTTC. Its translation: CARTIWGARSGRVCRNEQFF.

This rearrangement joins TRBV4-1 to TRBJ2-1; the D gene is possibly TRBD2 (7 bases). The CDR3 has 14 amino acids. With 0 bases removed from V and 12 bases from J, the gap between germline ends came to 15 bases. Germline V gene data show CDR1 as MGHRA and CDR2 as YSYEKL. CDR3 amino acids: CASSQDGGRGGQFF. Here the CDR3 DNA reads TGCGCCAGCAGCCAAGATGGAGGGAGGGGGGGGCAGTTCTTC.

V is TRBV9 and J is TRBJ2-3; 8 bases are a match to TRBD2. The CDR3 has 15 amino acids. V shed 4 bases and J 3 bases; nucleotides not matched to a gene: 7. Germline V gene sequence: CDR1 SGDLS, CDR2 YYNGEE. CDR3 bases: TGTGCCAGCAGCCGGGGGGGCCAGGTAACAGATACGCAGTATTTT. This gives the protein CASSRGGQVTDTQYF. The variable domain in full, completed from reference TRBV9 and TRBJ2-3, reads DSGVTQTPKHLITATGQRVTLRCSPRSGDLSVYWYQQSLDQGLQFLIQYYNGEERAKGNILERFSAQQFPDLHSELNLSSLELGDSALYFCASSRGGQVTDTQYFGPGTRLTVL.

The rearrangement uses TRBV5-1 and TRBJ1-5; 8 nucleotides match TRBD1. The ends lost 1 base at V and 0 bases at J; junction bases unmatched: 21. The germline V gene has CDR1 SGHRS and CDR2 YFSETQ. This CDR3 contains 22 residues. In DNA form, the CDR3 reads TGCGCCAGCAGCTTGCGCCATTCCGGGACAGGTGGAAATAATTATAGCAATCAGCCCCAGCATTTT. This encodes CASSLRHSGTGGNNYSNQPQHF. The variable domain in full, completed from reference TRBV5-1 and TRBJ1-5, reads KAGVTQTPRYLIKTRGQQVTLSCSPISGHRSVSWYQQTPGQGLQFLFEYFSETQRNKGNFPGRFSGRQFSNSRSEMNVSTLELGDSALYLCASSLRHSGTGGNNYSNQPQHFGDGTRLSIL.

The chain has TRBV19 and TRBJ1-6; a possible D gene is TRBD1 (5 bases). Germline V CDR1 and CDR2: LNHDA, SQIVND (reference sequence). The CDR3 runs 15 residues. V was trimmed by 4 bases and J by 2 bases, leaving 9 bases between them. The CDR3 sequence is CASSNQGTYNSPLHF. CDR3 sequence (DNA): TGTGCCAGTAGTAATCAGGGAACCTATAATTCACCCCTCCACTTT.

The chain carries TRBV11-2 and TRBJ1-3; D ambiguous. Germline assignment: CDR1 SGHAT and CDR2 FQNNGV. Deletions cut 1 base from V and 0 bases from J, with 4 bases between. The CDR3 extends over 14 amino acids. CDR3 DNA: TGTGCCAGCAGCTTAGGCAGCTCTGGAAACACCATATATTTT. The encoded protein is CASSLGSSGNTIYF.

This clone was seen only once. The chain combines TRBV3-1 (or the pseudogene TRBV3-2) with TRBJ2-3; tentatively, D is TRBD1 (6 bases). Trimming took off 4 bases at V and 1 base at J, with 12 bases between the two ends. This CDR3 contains 15 residues. Germline V gene lookup returns CDR1 LGHDT and CDR2 YNNKEL (reference sequence). The CDR3 nucleotides read TGTGCCAGCAGCCTACAGGGTAGGGGCACAGATACGCAGTATTTT. This sequence encodes CASSLQGRGTDTQYF.

The CDR3 coding sequence is TGTGCCACCAGTGATGCGGGACAGAAACGCACAGATACGCAGTATTTT. This translates into CATSDAGQKRTDTQYF. The gene calls are TRBV24-1 and TRBJ2-3, with a weak D call TRBD1 (7 bases). CDR1 and CDR2 (germline): KGHDR, SFDVKD. V lost 3 bases to trimming and J lost 1 base, with 13 bases between them. CDR3 length equals 16 residues.

The chain joins TRBV30 to TRBJ1-1; D unclear. This CDR3 region has 13 residues. Per germline, CDR1 GTSNPN and CDR2 SVGIG (reference sequence). The V end lost 0 bases, the J end lost 8 bases, and 13 bases lay between the germline ends. The CDR3 bases are TGTGCCTGGAGTGTACTACAGTGGGCAGAAGCTTTCTTT. Translation gives CAWSVLQWAEAFF.

This clone showed up just a few times. This chain connects TRBV5-1 to TRBJ1-5, with D uncertain. The CDR3 sequence is 14 residues long. In germline, CDR1 is SGHRS, CDR2 YFSETQ. The V gene lost 5 bases and the J gene lost 2 bases, with 11 bases spanning the gap. The CDR3 protein is CASRPEGGNQPQHF. The CDR3 coding sequence is TGCGCCAGCAGACCGGAGGGAGGCAATCAGCCCCAGCATTTT.

The chain employs TRBV10-3 and TRBJ2-2, with D maybe TRBD2 (6 bases). The CDR3 spans 12 residues. The V gene's germline CDR1 is ENHRY and CDR2 SYGVKD. The V end lost 6 bases, the J end lost 7 bases, and 9 bases lay between the germline ends. The CDR3 bases are TGTGCCATCAGCCCCGGGAGCGGGGAGCTGTTTTTT. This encodes CAISPGSGELFF.

This chain links TRBV5-4 with TRBJ1-6, with a weak D call TRBD1 (6 bases). Germline V gives CDR1 SGHNT, CDR2 YYREEE (reference sequence). V lost 4 bases and J 7 bases, leaving 15 bases between the germline ends. This CDR3 comprises 15 residues. CDR3: CASSLRGISNSPLHF. CDR3 nucleotides: TGTGCCAGCAGCCTGAGGGGGATATCCAATTCACCCCTCCACTTT.

The chain recombines TRBV5-6 with TRBJ1-2; D remains unclear. CDR1 and CDR2 (germline): SGHDT, YYEEEE. The CDR3 has 16 residues. Trimming stripped 1 base from V and 2 bases from J, with 15 bases between. In nucleotides, the CDR3 is TGTGCCAGCAGCTTGTACGGGAGGGCTGGGAACTATGGCTACACCTTC. Amino acids: CASSLYGRAGNYGYTF.

CDR3 amino acids: CASWDRGPYGYTF. For the CDR3, the DNA is TGTGCCAGTTGGGACAGGGGGCCCTATGGCTACACCTTC. This chain connects TRBV19 to TRBJ1-2, with 12 positions matching TRBD1. Germline V lookup: CDR1 LNHDA, CDR2 SQIVND (reference sequence). This CDR3 has 13 amino acids. Trimming cost V 8 bases and J 4 bases; bases outside gene matches: 2.

This sequence joins TRBV15 and TRBJ2-5; either TRBD1 or TRBD2 may fit D (5 bases each). Trimming removed 1 base at V and 0 bases at J, with 12 bases between. CDR1 is LNHNV, CDR2 YYDKDF, per germline (reference sequence). This CDR3 is built from 16 residues. This CDR3 is CATSRGPGRYQETQYF. The CDR3 nucleotides are TGTGCCACCAGCAGAGGGCCGGGACGGTACCAAGAGACCCAGTACTTC.

J is TRBJ2-5 and V is TRBV7-7, with 8 bases identical to TRBD2. Germline lookup yields CDR1 SSHAT and CDR2 FNYEAQ (reference sequence). The CDR3 consists of 13 residues. V lost 5 bases to trimming and J lost 5 bases; unmatched junction nucleotides: 4. CDR3 in DNA: TGTGCCAGCAGCCCGACGGGGGGGGAGACCCAGTACTTC. Amino acid sequence: CASSPTGGETQYF.

This clone came up once. This chain connects TRBV6-2 or TRBV6-3 to TRBJ2-5; D may be TRBD2 (5 bases). CDR1 and CDR2 from the germline V gene are MNHEY and SVGEGT. This CDR3 spans 13 amino acids. Deletions cut 5 bases from V and 3 bases from J, with 10 bases between. CDR3 loop: CASSRPGKETQYF. The CDR3, as DNA: TGTGCCAGCAGTCGGCCGGGGAAAGAGACCCAGTACTTC.

The V gene is TRBV6-2 or TRBV6-3, the J gene TRBJ1-1; the match to TRBD1 covers 9 bases. The V gene end was trimmed by 2 bases and the J gene end by 10 bases; junction bases not matched to a gene: 5. Germline CDR1 is MNHEY and CDR2 is SVGEGT. The CDR3 has 13 residues. DNA for the CDR3: TGTGCCAGCAGTTACATTGGACAGGGGAGAGCTTTCTTT. It translates to CASSYIGQGRAFF.

The chain carries TRBV3-1 (or the pseudogene TRBV3-2) and TRBJ2-7, with 8 bases lining up with TRBD2. The length of the CDR3 is 15 residues. Germline trimming cut 0 bases from V and 5 bases from J; bases unmatched to any gene: 6. The germline V gene encodes CDR1 LGHDT and CDR2 YNNKEL (reference sequence). The CDR3 reads CASSQDRLAIDEQYF. The DNA for the CDR3 is TGTGCCAGCAGCCAAGATAGACTAGCGATCGACGAGCAGTACTTC.

The CDR3 DNA reads TGCACCAGCAGCCATGGGACTAGGAGCGCAGATACGCAGTATTTT. This codes for CTSSHGTRSADTQYF. The rearrangement joins TRBV1 to TRBJ2-3; no DNA check was done on the table's D call, TRBD2. TRBV1 is a recognized pseudogene. The CDR3 runs 15 residues.

The chain uses TRBV6-5 and TRBJ2-7; no clear D. Germline V CDR1 and CDR2: MNHEY, SVGAGI. The CDR3 loop spans 14 amino acids. The V gene lost 7 bases and the J gene lost 0 bases, with 13 bases spanning the gap. CDR3 residues: CASNLSTYSYEQYV. The CDR3 coding sequence is TGTGCCAGCAACCTCTCGACCTACTCCTACGAGCAGTACGTC.